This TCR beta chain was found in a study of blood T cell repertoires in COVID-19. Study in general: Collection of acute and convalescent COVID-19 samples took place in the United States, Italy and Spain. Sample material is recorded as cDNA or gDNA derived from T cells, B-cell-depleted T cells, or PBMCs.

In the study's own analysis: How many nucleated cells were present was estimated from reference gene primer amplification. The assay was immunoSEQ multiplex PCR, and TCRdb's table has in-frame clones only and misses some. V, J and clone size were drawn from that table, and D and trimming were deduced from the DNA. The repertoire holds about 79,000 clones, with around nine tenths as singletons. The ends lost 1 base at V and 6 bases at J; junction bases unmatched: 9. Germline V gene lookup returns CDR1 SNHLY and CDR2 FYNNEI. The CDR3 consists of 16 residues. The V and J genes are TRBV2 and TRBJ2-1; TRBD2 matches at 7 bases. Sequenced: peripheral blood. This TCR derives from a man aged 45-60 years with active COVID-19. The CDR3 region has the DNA TGTGCCAGCAGTGAAGTTGGTGCGGGGGTACCCAATGAGCAGTTCTTC. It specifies CASSEVGAGVPNEQFF.